This T cell receptor beta chain emerged from a study of blood T cells in healthy people across ages. PBMCs numbering at least 7 million were isolated per sample. The CDR3 is 18 amino acids. Per germline, CDR1 LGHNA and CDR2 YNFKEQ. V was pared by 1 base and J by 5 bases, with 18 bases between. In regard to this clonotype: Its specificity is unknown.

The study's findings and limits: Long-lived and aged donors differed, with more naive CD4+ cells and higher diversity in the long-lived. Significant beta diversity loss was already apparent by age approximately 38, declining roughly linearly.

The use of a sample-barcoded 5' primer and a J-beta primer mix characterized a second PCR of roughly 6 to 11 cycles. TCRdb re-called the 5' RACE reads through MiXCR, storing one row per CDR3 protein. The sample records about a million distinct CDR3 sequences, roughly half being singletons. This rearrangement joins TRBV4-2 to TRBJ1-6; tentative D call: TRBD1 (5 bases). The receptor's source is a woman aged 55-70 years in good health. The sequenced material came from blood. DNA of the CDR3: TGTGCCAGCAGCCAAGTCGGCGCAGGGAGGGTGGATAATTCACCCCTCCACTTT. The encoded protein is CASSQVGAGRVDNSPLHF.